This T cell receptor (beta chain) was sequenced for a study of OX40 agonist ivuxolimab in advanced cancers. The CDR3 length is 15 residues. CDR1 and CDR2 from the germline V gene are MNHNY and SVGAGI (reference sequence). Trimming removed 6 bases from V and 4 bases from J; junction bases left unmatched: 4. This clone was observed once. Profiling relied on immunoSEQ multiplex PCR, and the TCRdb table lists in-frame clones only, not all of them. The sample carries 85,000 to 100,000 clones, around 87% recorded once. The clonotype originates from an adult with an advanced solid tumor such as melanoma, head and neck, liver or kidney cancer. Source: CD4+ or CD8+ T cells sorted from blood, taken in a trial of the OX40 agonist ivuxolimab. The V gene is TRBV6-6, the J gene TRBJ2-2; 11 positions match TRBD2. This chain's CDR3 is CASSQLAGVTGELFF. In DNA form, the CDR3 reads TGTGCCAGCAGCCAACTAGCGGGAGTCACCGGGGAGCTGTTTTTT.